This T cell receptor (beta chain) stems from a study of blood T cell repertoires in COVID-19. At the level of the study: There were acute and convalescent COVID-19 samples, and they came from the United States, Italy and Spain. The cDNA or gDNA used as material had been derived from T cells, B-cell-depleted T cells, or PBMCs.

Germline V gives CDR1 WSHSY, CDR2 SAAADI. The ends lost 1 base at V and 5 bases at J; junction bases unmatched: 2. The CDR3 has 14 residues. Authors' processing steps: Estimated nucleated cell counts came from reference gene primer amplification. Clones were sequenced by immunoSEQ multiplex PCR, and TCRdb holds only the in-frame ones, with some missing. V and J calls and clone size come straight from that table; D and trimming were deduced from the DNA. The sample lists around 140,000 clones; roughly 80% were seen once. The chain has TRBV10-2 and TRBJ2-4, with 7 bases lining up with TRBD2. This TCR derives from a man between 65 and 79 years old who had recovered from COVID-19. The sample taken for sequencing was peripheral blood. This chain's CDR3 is CASSEFGLENIQYF. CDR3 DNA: TGCGCCAGCAGTGAGTTCGGACTAGAAAACATTCAGTACTTC.